Sequencing of this T cell receptor (beta chain) was carried out in a study of read filtering for tumor transcriptome and immune sequencing (dated by TCRdb to the early 2020s). About the investigation overall: The cohort was composed of 17 to 20 male and 13 to 15 female patients, with a mean age of about 65 years and an age range of roughly 45 to 85. Using the same bone marrow samples, the study ran both targeted immune repertoire sequencing and bulk whole-transcriptome sequencing and then compared the TCR repertoires from each method. One main goal was a read-filtering strategy for immune repertoire data, in particular deciding whether clonotypes backed by only one read should be removed. Per sample, about 4.05 to 10.27 million TCR-region mapped reads were obtained with IR-seq, compared with only roughly 80 to 1273 with RNA-seq. By revised international staging, eight or nine patients were R-ISS I, roughly 17 were R-ISS II and roughly seven were R-ISS III. After DNase treatment, whole-transcriptome libraries were prepared with the TruSeq RNA Access Library Prep Kit.

A few counts support this clonotype. The specificity of this receptor is unknown. Base quality data are lacking; no much larger clone is found one base away. What the work shows at the level of the full study, not this receptor alone: The sorted CD138-negative fraction was a mixed bone marrow immune population, not purified T cells. IR-seq captured clonotypes at much higher depth and more reliably than RNA-seq, and smaller IR-seq throughput sufficed to identify most shared clonotypes. In IR-seq, single-read clonotypes were roughly 84% of clonotypes but about 3.5% of total reads; in RNA-seq they were roughly 73% of clonotypes and 35% to 45% of reads. Removing single-read clonotypes increased the correlation between IR-seq and RNA-seq shared clonotype proportions.

TCR libraries were constructed from 350 to 400 ng RNA using the Immunoverse kit, and molecular barcoded adaptors covering alpha/delta and beta/gamma chains were employed. TCR library preparation used the same RNA that went into transcriptome sequencing. Sequencing of the TCR libraries was done on an Illumina HiSeq 4000 with 2 x 150 cycles. The original pipeline was this. TCR reads were aligned to human V, D, J and C references and assembled into CDR3 clonotypes with MiXCR, including quality filtering and error correction. Clonotype counts and gene usage diversity were analyzed with the tcR package in R. For inspection of raw mapping reads, RNA-seq reads were mapped by STAR aligner version 2.5.3a onto GRCh37 of the human genome. IR-seq fastq files were randomly downsampled with Seqtk 1.3 to test the effect of sequencing depth on detected clonotypes. Clones were called with MiXCR by TCRdb after fastp trimmed the public reads at Q25, and only in-frame beta chains were retained. Identical CDR3 proteins give one entry, which carries the most common genes and DNA. TCRdb, rather than the study authors, made the V and J calls. In all, the sample holds roughly 130,000 distinct CDR3 sequences, and 10% to 15% of those were seen once. Of the sample, approximately 11% falls within the top ten clones.

The CDR3 runs 14 residues from the cysteine to the phenylalanine. Only the CDR3 region is kept as DNA, spanning 42 bases read in frame from base 1. From the germline V gene, CDR1 is KGHSH and CDR2 is LQKENI. The junction carries 9 bases between V and J, which are trimmed by 3 bases and 0 bases respectively. Bone marrow was sampled from every patient at the time of active disease. Ficoll-Hypaque density gradient centrifugation was used to isolate bone marrow mononuclear cells. Myeloma plasma cells were removed and CD138-negative cells were collected by negative selection after labeling with CD138 magnetic microbeads on a MACS separator. Purity of the isolated cells was checked by flow cytometry on an Attune NxT using CD138 antibodies. Total RNA was extracted using TRIzol reagent and was quantified on a NanoDrop spectrophotometer. For each patient, the CD138-negative bone marrow sample underwent paired RNA-seq and IR-seq.

This TCR was recovered from a donor aged 40 or over with multiple myeloma. The sample was a population of CD138-negative cells sorted from bone marrow. Taken with the paper, the label for cell subset or site translates to: bone marrow mononuclear cells depleted of CD138+ plasma/myeloma cells by negative magnetic selection. Rearrangement joined TRBV18 to TRBJ2-7; TRBD1 is possibly the D segment (5 matching bases). CDR3 reads: CASSPSQASYEQYF. The DNA sequence is given as TGTGCCAGCTCACCTTCACAGGCCTCCTACGAGCAGTACTTC.